This T cell receptor (beta chain) derives from a study of Siglec-9 on CD8 T cells in melanoma. Study-wide results and limits: An effector memory CD8+ subset marked by Siglec-9 reportedly appeared to gather in melanoma.

Sequencing was performed with immunoSEQ multiplex PCR; in TCRdb, only in-frame clones are kept and a portion is missing. Found here are around 39,000 clones, about 86% of them singletons; the top ten hold approximately 1.8%. On this clone: The antigen is not known.

The sequence was collected from a human donor in good health. The sequenced sample was Siglec-9- CD8+ T cells sorted from blood.

The chain's CDR3 is CASSLEGEGGGYTF. For the CDR3, the DNA is TGCGCCAGCAGCTTGGAAGGTGAGGGAGGAGGCTACACCTTC. The rearrangement joins TRBV5-1 to TRBJ1-2; D unclear. Germline CDR1 SGHRS, CDR2 YFSETQ. The V and J ends lost 0 bases and 8 bases respectively, with 14 bases between them. The CDR3 contains 14 residues.